This T cell receptor beta chain appears in the sequencing data of a study of post-analysis software for immune sequencing data. Study details: Several disease courses (relapsing-remitting, secondary progressive and progressive-relapsing) of multiple sclerosis were included. Study-level findings and limits: Controls showed significantly higher normalized Chao1 diversity than did multiple sclerosis patients. F measure clustering grouped samples strongly by preparation batch. Five or six TRBV segments, TRBV5-6, TRBV5-1 and TRBV20-1 among them, were found more frequent in patients than controls.

The library was made from cDNA and included unique molecular identifiers. It was from roughly 1 to 10 million T cells that roughly 0.5 million cDNA molecules came. Each CDR3 protein gets one entry after TCRdb re-called the PCR reads with MiXCR. Of around 260,000 distinct CDR3 sequences listed, just over 35% are singletons. The sample holds a few counts of this clonotype. Its antigen is as yet unknown. The CDR3 has 15 amino acids. Germline-derived CDR1 and CDR2 are SGHRS and YFSETQ. V was shortened by 0 bases and J by 7 bases, with 13 bases between the two germline ends. Sequencing was done on a sample of blood. The receptor was derived from a girl aged 10 to 17 with multiple sclerosis. The gene calls are TRBV5-1 and TRBJ1-4; no reliable D call. CDR3 DNA sequence: TGCGCCAGCAGCTTGGAGGACCGAGTTACTGAAAAACTGTTTTTT. It encodes CASSLEDRVTEKLFF.